These 13 T cell receptor beta chains came from one sample sequenced in a study of CD8 T cells in Susac syndrome. RNA in amounts of roughly 0.5 to 1 ug was reverse transcribed with random hexamers. Via MiXCR, TCRdb re-called the immunoSEQ multiplex PCR reads, giving one row per CDR3 protein. This table has about 300,000 distinct CDR3 sequences, 85% appearing once. The material sequenced was CD8+ T cells from PBMCs. The receptors originated from a human donor with multiple sclerosis.

V is TRBV6-2 or TRBV6-3 and J is TRBJ2-7; 8 positions agree with TRBD1. From germline, CDR1 is MNHEY and CDR2 SVGEGT. V dropped 0 bases and J dropped 4; count of bases not matched to a gene: 11. CDR3 length: 17 residues. CDR3 bases: TGTGCCAGCAGTTACTCGAGAGTCGGACAGGGTGGTTACGAGCAGTACTTC. Its translation is CASSYSRVGQGGYEQYF.

The chain recombines TRBV5-1 with TRBJ1-1, with TRBD1 identical over 8 bases. Germline assignment: CDR1 SGHRS and CDR2 YFSETQ. The CDR3 runs to 15 residues. V shed 4 bases and J 5 bases; nucleotides not matched to a gene: 10. As DNA, the CDR3 is TGCGCCAGCAGCCCGACGCAGGGGGCGAGAACTGAAGCTTTCTTT. Translating it yields CASSPTQGARTEAFF.

V gene TRBV15 combines with J gene TRBJ1-3, with D unclear. V was pared by 0 bases and J by 0 bases, with 6 bases between. CDR3 size: 15 residues. CDR1 LNHNV and CDR2 YYDKDF come from the germline V gene (reference sequence). CDR3 nucleotides: TGTGCCACCAGCAGAGATACGGTCTCTGGAAACACCATATATTTT. Translation: CATSRDTVSGNTIYF.

In its sample, this clonotype was seen once. The rearrangement links TRBV16 to TRBJ2-7; D gene ambiguous. Per germline, CDR1 KGHSY and CDR2 FQNENV. The CDR3 runs 14 residues. The V gene lost 7 bases and the J gene lost 6 bases, with 19 bases spanning the gap. In DNA form, the CDR3 reads TGTGCCAGCACTCGGCCGGAGATAAGTGGCGAGCAGTACTTC. It translates to CASTRPEISGEQYF.

The sample holds a few counts of this clonotype. The V call is TRBV6-1, the J call TRBJ2-7; D gene uncertain. Germline-derived CDR1 and CDR2 are MNHNS and SASEGT. Trimming stripped 6 bases from V and 5 bases from J, with 8 bases between. This CDR3 spans 11 amino acids. The CDR3 spells CASSDGHEQYF. CDR3 coding DNA: TGTGCCAGCAGCGACGGACACGAGCAGTACTTC.

This clonotype was counted a single time. The rearrangement uses TRBV5-1 and TRBJ2-7; 9 positions match TRBD2. The CDR3 totals 16 residues. CDR1 and CDR2 (germline): SGHRS, YFSETQ. Unmatched junction bases numbered 9, after V lost 4 bases and J lost 1 base. CDR3 sequence reads: CASSPALLAGSYEQYF. The CDR3 nucleotides are TGCGCCAGCAGCCCGGCATTACTAGCGGGTTCCTACGAGCAGTACTTC.

The chain uses TRBV30 and TRBJ1-1, with 11 bases aligning to TRBD1. Germline CDR1 is GTSNPN and CDR2 is SVGIG (reference sequence). The CDR3 consists of 16 residues. V gave up 1 base and J gave up 6 bases; unmatched junction bases: 10. The CDR3 DNA sequence: TGTGCCTGGAGTGGTCTCCGGACAGGGGGCCGGGCTGAAGCTTTCTTT. Amino acid sequence: CAWSGLRTGGRAEAFF.

The rearrangement uses TRBV2 and TRBJ2-1; 10 nucleotides line up with TRBD1. The V and J ends lost 3 bases and 2 bases, in that order; junction bases with no gene match: 1. Germline V gene data show CDR1 as SNHLY and CDR2 as FYNNEI. The length of the CDR3 is 15 residues. The CDR3 here is CASSEGQGPYNEQFF. The CDR3 nucleotides are TGTGCCAGCAGTGAGGGACAGGGGCCCTACAATGAGCAGTTCTTC.

V gene TRBV9 combines with J gene TRBJ1-1; 8 bases map to TRBD1. V lost 3 bases and J lost 0; bases outside the gene matches: 13. Germline CDR1 is SGDLS and CDR2 is YYNGEE. The CDR3 has 18 amino acids. CDR3 protein: CASSDPGQEFQMNTEAFF. In DNA, the CDR3 is TGTGCCAGCAGCGACCCGGGACAGGAGTTCCAGATGAACACTGAAGCTTTCTTT.

The chain couples TRBV28 to TRBJ1-2, with D possibly being TRBD1 (5 bases). CDR3 length equals 16 residues. Germline-derived CDR1 and CDR2 are MDHEN and SYDVKM. Trimming removed 3 bases at V and 2 bases at J, with 16 bases between. CDR3: CASSFRFKRGNYGYTF. The CDR3, as DNA: TGTGCCAGCAGTTTTCGGTTTAAAAGGGGAAACTATGGCTACACCTTC.

This rearrangement joins TRBV24-1 to TRBJ2-7; 9 nucleotides agree with TRBD1. The V gene's germline CDR1 is KGHDR and CDR2 SFDVKD. CDR3 length: 14 residues. J lost 7 bases, V lost 3 bases, and 6 bases had no gene match. CDR3 protein: CATSDPHRGLEQYF. The CDR3 bases are TGTGCCACCAGTGATCCCCACAGGGGGCTTGAGCAGTACTTC.

The chain recombines TRBV15 with TRBJ2-3, with TRBD2 matching 14 bases. V shed 4 bases, J shed 6 bases, and the junction held 12 bases outside the gene matches. In germline, CDR1 is LNHNV, CDR2 YYDKDF (reference sequence). The CDR3 is 18 residues long. The CDR3 loop reads CATSTTLKTSGRADTQYF. The CDR3, as DNA: TGTGCCACCAGCACCACCCTGAAGACTAGCGGGAGGGCGGATACGCAGTATTTT.

A few counts support this clonotype. The J gene is TRBJ2-7, the V gene TRBV2, with D perhaps TRBD2 (6 bases). There are 14 residues in the CDR3. Trimming cost V 1 base and J 3 bases, with 10 bases left between them. Germline lookup yields CDR1 SNHLY and CDR2 FYNNEI. The CDR3 region has the DNA TGTGCCAGCAGTGAAGATGGGGGGAGCTACGAGCAGTACTTC. It codes for CASSEDGGSYEQYF.